These 16 T cell receptor beta chains came from one sample sequenced in a study of T cell responses to AZD1222 COVID-19 vaccine. Assay: immunoSEQ multiplex PCR; the TCRdb copy retains only in-frame clones and omits some. The table has about 81,000 clones, roughly nine tenths seen once; the top ten hold 5.4%. The sample here was peripheral blood, taken 28 days after the second AZD1222 dose. Receptors originate from an adult who received the AZD1222 COVID-19 vaccine.

The V call is TRBV6-5, the J call TRBJ1-2; tentative D call: TRBD1 (5 bases). The germline V and J ends were trimmed by 6 bases and 4 bases, with 15 bases remaining between them. The CDR3 consists of 14 residues. Germline V gene data show CDR1 as MNHEY and CDR2 as SVGAGI. CDR3 sequence (DNA): TGTGCCAGCAGGGTGCAGGGTAGGAGCTATGGCTACACCTTC. It codes for CASRVQGRSYGYTF.

This clone was observed a handful of times. The chain has TRBV5-4 and TRBJ1-6; 8 bases align to TRBD1. Germline CDR1 reads SGHNT; CDR2 reads YYREEE (reference sequence). The CDR3 runs 17 residues. V was pared by 0 bases and J by 7 bases, with 9 bases of the junction left unmatched. CDR3 in amino acids: CASSLEAGGSRNSPLHF. CDR3 sequence (DNA): TGTGCCAGCAGCTTGGAGGCAGGGGGCTCCCGCAATTCACCCCTCCACTTT.

On this clone: The junction departs from germline at one end; a sequencing error may be responsible. The rearrangement links TRBV20-1 to TRBJ2-1; tentative D call: TRBD2 (5 bases). Germline assignment: CDR1 DFQATT and CDR2 SNEGSKA (reference sequence). The length of the CDR3 is 10 residues. In nucleotides, the CDR3 is TGCAGTGCTGGAGAGGGTGAGCAGTTCTTC. Translated, it gives CSAGEGEQFF.

This chain uses TRBV1 with TRBJ2-3; no check of the table's D call, TRBD2, against the DNA was made. TRBV1 is listed as a pseudogene. This CDR3 has 18 residues. The CDR3 here is CTSSQAGLLAGGTDTQYF. CDR3 DNA sequence: TGCACCAGCAGCCAAGCGGGATTACTAGCGGGGGGCACAGATACGCAGTATTTT.

The chain combines TRBV24-1 with TRBJ1-2; 10 bases map to TRBD1. The CDR3 loop spans 14 amino acids. Germline V gene sequence: CDR1 KGHDR, CDR2 SFDVKD. V shed 3 bases and J 8 bases; nucleotides not matched to a gene: 5. As DNA, the CDR3 is TGTGCCACCAGTGATCCGGGACAGGGGAACGGCTACACCTTC. Amino acids: CATSDPGQGNGYTF.

The chain links TRBV12-3 or TRBV12-4 to TRBJ2-1, with a possible D match to TRBD1 (5 bases). Trimming stripped 7 bases from V and 15 bases from J, with 19 bases between. The CDR3 covers 12 residues. The CDR3 protein is CASTETPLRAFF. CDR3 coding DNA: TGTGCCAGCACCGAAACTCCCCTCAGGGCGTTCTTC.

The chain is built from TRBV15 and TRBJ1-4; D is unclear. V was cut by 1 base and J by 6 bases, with 6 bases left in between. The germline V gene has CDR1 LNHNV and CDR2 YYDKDF (reference sequence). The CDR3 contains 13 residues. The CDR3 spells CATSRALDEKLFF. Here the CDR3 DNA reads TGTGCCACCAGCAGAGCCCTTGATGAAAAACTGTTTTTT.

The DNA of the CDR3 is TGTGCCAGTAGTATAGGAGCGGGCGCGCCTTACAATGAGCAGTTCTTC. This translates into CASSIGAGAPYNEQFF. The rearrangement links TRBV19 to TRBJ2-1; D might be TRBD2 (6 bases). Per germline, CDR1 LNHDA and CDR2 SQIVND (reference sequence). V was pared by 1 base and J by 4 bases, with 14 bases between. The CDR3 extends over 16 amino acids.

This clone was detected only once. The V gene is TRBV3-1 (or the pseudogene TRBV3-2), the J gene TRBJ1-2; tentatively, D is TRBD1 (6 bases). Trimming cost V 4 bases and J 4 bases, with 10 bases left between them. Germline values: CDR1 LGHDT, CDR2 YNNKEL (reference sequence). CDR3 length: 13 residues. CDR3 sequence (DNA): TGTGCCAGCAGCCTAAGGGGGACCTATGGCTACACCTTC. It codes for CASSLRGTYGYTF.

This rearrangement joins TRBV10-2 to TRBJ2-7, with D possibly being TRBD1 (5 bases). The germline CDR1 and CDR2 sequences are WSHSY and SAAADI. The CDR3 has 14 residues. Trimming pared 5 bases from V and 0 bases from J, leaving 11 bases between. This CDR3 is CASSIIRDSYEQYF. In DNA, the CDR3 is TGCGCCAGCAGTATAATCAGGGACTCCTACGAGCAGTACTTC.

This chain joins TRBV7-9 and TRBJ2-3; 12 bases align to TRBD1. The trim removed 6 bases at V and 4 bases at J, leaving 11 bases unmatched. Germline assignment: CDR1 SEHNR and CDR2 FQNEAQ (reference sequence). The CDR3 is 17 amino acids. CDR3 protein: CASSKGTGGRGADTQYF. The CDR3 DNA reads as TGTGCCAGCAGTAAGGGGACAGGGGGCAGAGGGGCAGATACGCAGTATTTT.

The CDR3 bases are TGTGCCAGTAATTCATGGGGCTATGGCTACACCTTC. It specifies CASNSWGYGYTF. The rearrangement uses TRBV19 and TRBJ1-2, with D hard to call. Germline CDR1 and CDR2: LNHDA and SQIVND (reference sequence). The V end lost 7 bases, the J end lost 4 bases, and 10 bases lay between the germline ends. This CDR3 has 12 amino acids.

The genes are TRBV4-1 and TRBJ2-2, with 9 bases matching TRBD1. From germline, CDR1 is MGHRA and CDR2 YSYEKL. The ends lost 0 bases at V and 2 bases at J; junction bases unmatched: 1. The CDR3 is 16 residues long. The CDR3 sequence: CASSQEGQGNTGELFF. For the CDR3, the DNA is TGCGCCAGCAGCCAAGAGGGACAGGGCAACACCGGGGAGCTGTTTTTT.

This clone was seen just once. The rearrangement links TRBV18 to TRBJ2-2, with D possibly TRBD1 on 6 matching bases. Trimming cost V 3 bases and J 2 bases, with 10 bases left between them. Per germline, CDR1 KGHSH and CDR2 LQKENI. This CDR3 is 15 amino acids long. For the CDR3, the DNA is TGTGCCAGCTCACCTCAGGGGCCTAACACCGGGGAGCTGTTTTTT. Protein: CASSPQGPNTGELFF.

The chain recombines TRBV19 with TRBJ1-3; D is uncertain. CDR1 LNHDA and CDR2 SQIVND come from the germline V gene (reference sequence). This CDR3 contains 15 residues. Trimming took off 8 bases at V and 0 bases at J, with 14 bases between the two ends. The CDR3 nucleotides read TGTGCCAGTCTCCAGAACGGAGGCTCTGGAAACACCATATATTTT. Encoded protein: CASLQNGGSGNTIYF.

The chain recombines TRBV7-2 with TRBJ2-5; 7 positions match TRBD1. CDR3 length: 15 residues. In germline, CDR1 is SGHTA, CDR2 FQGNSA. Losses at the gene ends were 5 bases for V and 7 bases for J; bases not matched to a gene: 13. CDR3 in amino acids: CASSLRDRQEGTQYF. The CDR3 DNA reads as TGTGCCAGCAGCCTCCGGGACAGACAAGAGGGGACCCAGTACTTC. Filled out from reference TRBV7-2 and TRBJ2-5, the complete variable domain reads GAGVSQSPSNKVTEKGKDVELRCDPISGHTALYWYRQSLGQGLEFLIYFQGNSAPDKSGLPSDRFSAERTGGSVSTLTIQRTQQEDSAVYLCASSLRDRQEGTQYFGPGTRLLVL.